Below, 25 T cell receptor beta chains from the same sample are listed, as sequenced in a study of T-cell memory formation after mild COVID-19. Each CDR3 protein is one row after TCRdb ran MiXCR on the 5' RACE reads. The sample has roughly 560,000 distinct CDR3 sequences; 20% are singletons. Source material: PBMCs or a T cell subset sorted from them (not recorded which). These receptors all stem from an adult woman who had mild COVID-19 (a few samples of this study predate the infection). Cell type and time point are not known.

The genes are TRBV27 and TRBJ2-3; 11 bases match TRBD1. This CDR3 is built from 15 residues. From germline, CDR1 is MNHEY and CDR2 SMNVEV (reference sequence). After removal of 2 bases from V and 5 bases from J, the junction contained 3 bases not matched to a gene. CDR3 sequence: CASSLGQGAVDTQYF. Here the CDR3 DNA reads TGTGCCAGCAGTTTAGGACAGGGGGCAGTAGATACGCAGTATTTT.

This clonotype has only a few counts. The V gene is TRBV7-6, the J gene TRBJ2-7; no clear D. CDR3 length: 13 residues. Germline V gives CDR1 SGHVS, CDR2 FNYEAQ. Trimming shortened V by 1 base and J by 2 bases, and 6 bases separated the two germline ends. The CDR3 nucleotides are TGTGCCAGCAGCTTAGACGAAACCTACGAGCAGTACTTC. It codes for CASSLDETYEQYF.

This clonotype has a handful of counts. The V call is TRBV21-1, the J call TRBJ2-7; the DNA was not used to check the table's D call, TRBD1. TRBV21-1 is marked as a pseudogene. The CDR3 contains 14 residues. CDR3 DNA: TGTGCCAGCAGCAAAGAGGACAGATCCCCCGAGCAGTACTTC. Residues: CASSKEDRSPEQYF.

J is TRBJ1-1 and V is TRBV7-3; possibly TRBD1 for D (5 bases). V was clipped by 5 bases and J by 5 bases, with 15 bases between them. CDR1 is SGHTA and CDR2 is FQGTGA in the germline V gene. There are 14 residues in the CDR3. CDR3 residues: CASSTQDRATEAFF. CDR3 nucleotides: TGTGCCAGCAGCACCCAAGACAGAGCGACTGAAGCTTTCTTT.

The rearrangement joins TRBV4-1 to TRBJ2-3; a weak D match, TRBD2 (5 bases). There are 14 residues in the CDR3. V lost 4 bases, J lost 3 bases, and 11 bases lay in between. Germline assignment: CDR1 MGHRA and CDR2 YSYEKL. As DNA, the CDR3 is TGCGCCAGCAGCCTTCAGAGGGAAACAGATACGCAGTATTTT. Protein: CASSLQRETDTQYF.

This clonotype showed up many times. The CDR3 loop is CASSLGHEQPQHF. The CDR3 bases are TGTGCCAGCAGCTTAGGCCACGAACAGCCCCAGCATTTT. The chain is built from TRBV7-6 and TRBJ1-5; D is undetermined. The CDR3 sequence is 13 residues long. Trimming removed 1 base at V and 7 bases at J, with 8 bases between. In germline, CDR1 is SGHVS, CDR2 FNYEAQ.

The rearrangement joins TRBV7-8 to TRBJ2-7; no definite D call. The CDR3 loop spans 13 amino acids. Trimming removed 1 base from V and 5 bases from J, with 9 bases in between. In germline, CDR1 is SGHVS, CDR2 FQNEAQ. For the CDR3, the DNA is TGTGCCAGCAGCTTAGAATCGGAGAACGAGCAGTACTTC. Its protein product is CASSLESENEQYF.

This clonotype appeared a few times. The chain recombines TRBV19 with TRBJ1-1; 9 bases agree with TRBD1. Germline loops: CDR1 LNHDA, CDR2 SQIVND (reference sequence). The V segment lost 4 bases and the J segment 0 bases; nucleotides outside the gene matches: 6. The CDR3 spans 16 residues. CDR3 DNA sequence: TGTGCCAGTAGTACAAAGGACAGGGGCATGAACACTGAAGCTTTCTTT. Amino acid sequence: CASSTKDRGMNTEAFF.

CDR3 protein: CASSLGAGYTGELFF. DNA for the CDR3: TGTGCCAGTAGTTTAGGGGCGGGATATACCGGGGAGCTGTTTTTT. The V and J genes are TRBV19 and TRBJ2-2; the D gene is possibly TRBD2 (6 bases). Germline V gives CDR1 LNHDA, CDR2 SQIVND (reference sequence). Deletions cut 5 bases from V and 5 bases from J, with 15 bases between. This CDR3 spans 15 amino acids.

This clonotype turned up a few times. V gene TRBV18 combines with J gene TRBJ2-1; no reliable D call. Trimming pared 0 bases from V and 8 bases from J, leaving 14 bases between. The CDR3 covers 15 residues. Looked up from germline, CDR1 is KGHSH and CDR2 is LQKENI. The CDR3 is CASSPPLLAWDEQFF. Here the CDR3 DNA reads TGTGCCAGCTCACCACCGCTACTCGCCTGGGATGAGCAGTTCTTC. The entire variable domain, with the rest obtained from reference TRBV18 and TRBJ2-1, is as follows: NAGVMQNPRHLVRRRGQEARLRCSPMKGHSHVYWYRQLPEEGLKFMVYLQKENIIDESGMPKERFSAEFPKEGPSILRIQQVVRGDSAAYFCASSPPLLAWDEQFFGPGTRLTVL.

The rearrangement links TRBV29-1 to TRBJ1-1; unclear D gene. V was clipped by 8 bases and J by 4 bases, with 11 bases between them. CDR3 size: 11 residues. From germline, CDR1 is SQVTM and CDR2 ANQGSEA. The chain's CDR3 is CSSRGGTEAFF. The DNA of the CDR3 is TGCAGCTCCCGGGGAGGCACTGAAGCTTTCTTT.

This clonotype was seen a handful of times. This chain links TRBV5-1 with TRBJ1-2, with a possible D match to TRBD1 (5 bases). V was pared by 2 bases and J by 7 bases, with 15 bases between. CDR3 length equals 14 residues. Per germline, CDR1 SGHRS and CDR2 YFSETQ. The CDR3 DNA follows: TGCGCCAGCAGCTTCTCCCAGGGTCTGAGTGGCTACACCTTC. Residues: CASSFSQGLSGYTF.

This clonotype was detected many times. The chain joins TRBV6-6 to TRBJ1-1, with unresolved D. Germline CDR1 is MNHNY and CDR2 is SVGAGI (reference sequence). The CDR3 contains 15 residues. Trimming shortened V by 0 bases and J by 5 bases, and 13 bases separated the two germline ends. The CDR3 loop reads CASSYSKGGRTEAFF. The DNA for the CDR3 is TGTGCCAGCAGTTACTCGAAAGGAGGGAGGACTGAAGCTTTCTTT.

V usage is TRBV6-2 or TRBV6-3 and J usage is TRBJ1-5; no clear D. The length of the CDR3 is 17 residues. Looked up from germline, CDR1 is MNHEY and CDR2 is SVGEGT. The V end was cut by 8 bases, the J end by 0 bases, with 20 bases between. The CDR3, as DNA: TGTGCCAGCTCCCAATCCGAGAGCGGGTATAGCAATCAGCCCCAGCATTTT. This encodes CASSQSESGYSNQPQHF.

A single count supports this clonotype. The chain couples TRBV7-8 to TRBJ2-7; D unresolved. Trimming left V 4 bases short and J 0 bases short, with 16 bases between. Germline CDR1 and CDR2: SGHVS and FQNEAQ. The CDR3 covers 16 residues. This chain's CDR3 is CASSSPPGLSSYEQYF. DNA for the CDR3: TGTGCCAGCAGCTCCCCCCCCGGTCTCAGCTCCTACGAGCAGTACTTC.

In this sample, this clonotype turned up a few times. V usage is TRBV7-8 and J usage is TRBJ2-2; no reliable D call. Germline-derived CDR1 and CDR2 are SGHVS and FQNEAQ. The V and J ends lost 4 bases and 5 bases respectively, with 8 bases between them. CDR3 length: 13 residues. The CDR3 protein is CASSSEITGELFF. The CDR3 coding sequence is TGTGCCAGCAGCTCCGAGATTACCGGGGAGCTGTTTTTT.

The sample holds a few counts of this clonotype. CDR3 protein: CASSLGSSNTGELFF. CDR3 DNA sequence: TGTGCCAGCAGCTTGGGCAGCTCGAACACCGGGGAGCTGTTTTTT. The chain couples TRBV7-2 to TRBJ2-2, with no clear D. This CDR3 has 15 amino acids. V was cut by 3 bases and J by 0 bases, with 8 bases left in between. CDR1 and CDR2 (germline): SGHTA, FQGNSA.

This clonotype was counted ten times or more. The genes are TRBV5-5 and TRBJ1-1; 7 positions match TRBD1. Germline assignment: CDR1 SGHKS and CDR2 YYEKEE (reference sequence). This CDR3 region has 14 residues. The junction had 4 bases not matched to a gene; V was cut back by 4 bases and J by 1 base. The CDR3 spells CASSPDRANTEAFF. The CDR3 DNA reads TGTGCCAGCAGCCCAGACAGGGCGAACACTGAAGCTTTCTTT.

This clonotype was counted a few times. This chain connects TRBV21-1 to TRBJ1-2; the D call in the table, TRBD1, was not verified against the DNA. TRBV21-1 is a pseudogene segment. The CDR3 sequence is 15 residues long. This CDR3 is CASSKSTGPGWGYTF. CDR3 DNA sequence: TGTGCCAGCAGCAAGAGCACAGGGCCGGGCTGGGGCTACACCTTC.

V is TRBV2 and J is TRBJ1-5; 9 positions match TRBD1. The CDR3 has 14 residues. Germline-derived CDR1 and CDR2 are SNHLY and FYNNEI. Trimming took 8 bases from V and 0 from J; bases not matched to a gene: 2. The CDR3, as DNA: TGTGCCAGCGGGACAGGGTTTAGCAATCAGCCCCAGCATTTT. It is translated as CASGTGFSNQPQHF.

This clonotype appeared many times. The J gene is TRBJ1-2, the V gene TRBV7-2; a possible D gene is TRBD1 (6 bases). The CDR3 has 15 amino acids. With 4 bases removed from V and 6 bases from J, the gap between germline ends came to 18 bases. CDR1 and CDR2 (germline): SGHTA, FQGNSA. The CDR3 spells CASSSKQGFGDGYTF. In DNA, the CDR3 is TGTGCCAGCAGCTCTAAACAGGGTTTTGGGGATGGCTACACCTTC.

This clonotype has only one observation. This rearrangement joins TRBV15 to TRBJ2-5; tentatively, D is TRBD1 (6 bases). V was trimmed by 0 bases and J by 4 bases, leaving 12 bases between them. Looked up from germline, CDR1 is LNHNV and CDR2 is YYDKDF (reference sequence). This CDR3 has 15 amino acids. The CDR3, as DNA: TGTGCCACCAGCAGAGATGACACAGGGTTAGAGACCCAGTACTTC. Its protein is CATSRDDTGLETQYF.

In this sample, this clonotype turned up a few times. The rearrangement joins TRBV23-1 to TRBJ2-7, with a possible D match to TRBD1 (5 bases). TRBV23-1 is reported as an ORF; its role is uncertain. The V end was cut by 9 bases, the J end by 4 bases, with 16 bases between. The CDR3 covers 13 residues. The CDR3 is CARPDNAPYEQYF. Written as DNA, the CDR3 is TGCGCCAGACCGGACAATGCCCCTTACGAGCAGTACTTC.

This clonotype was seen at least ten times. CDR3 DNA sequence: TGTGCCAGCAGCCAAGAACGGATTGAGCGGGGGAGGAATGAGCAGTTCTTC. This translates into CASSQERIERGRNEQFF. The chain links TRBV14 to TRBJ2-1, with TRBD2 identical over 8 bases. This CDR3 has 17 amino acids. The J segment lost 7 bases and the V segment lost 0 bases, leaving 11 bases of the junction unmatched. From germline, CDR1 is SGHDN and CDR2 FVKESK.

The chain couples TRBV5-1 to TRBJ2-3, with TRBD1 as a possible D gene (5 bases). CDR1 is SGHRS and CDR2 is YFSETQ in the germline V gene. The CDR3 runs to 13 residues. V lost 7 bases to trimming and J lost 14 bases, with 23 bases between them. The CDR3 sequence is CASSPPTTAYLYF. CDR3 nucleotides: TGCGCCAGCTCCCCCCCCACGACAGCGTATCTGTATTTT. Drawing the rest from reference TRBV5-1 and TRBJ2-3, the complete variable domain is KAGVTQTPRYLIKTRGQQVTLSCSPISGHRSVSWYQQTPGQGLQFLFEYFSETQRNKGNFPGRFSGRQFSNSRSEMNVSTLELGDSALYLCASSPPTTAYLYFGPGTRLTVL.